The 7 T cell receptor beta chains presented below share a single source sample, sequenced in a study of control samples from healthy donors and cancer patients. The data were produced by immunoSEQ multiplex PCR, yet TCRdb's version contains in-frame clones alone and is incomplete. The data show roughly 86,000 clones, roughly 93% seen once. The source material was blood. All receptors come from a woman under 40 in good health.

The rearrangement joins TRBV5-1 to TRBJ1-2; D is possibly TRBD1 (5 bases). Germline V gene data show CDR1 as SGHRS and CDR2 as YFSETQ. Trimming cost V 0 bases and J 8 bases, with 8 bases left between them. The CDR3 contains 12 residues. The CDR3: CASSLGQFGYTF. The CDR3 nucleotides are TGCGCCAGCAGCTTGGGACAGTTCGGCTACACCTTC.

The chain's CDR3 is CASSPGRAPSYEQYF. The CDR3 DNA reads TGTGCCAGCAGCCCAGGACGGGCCCCCTCCTACGAGCAGTACTTC. The rearrangement uses TRBV28 and TRBJ2-7; D gene ambiguous. V was shortened by 6 bases and J by 0 bases, with 15 bases between the two germline ends. The V gene's germline CDR1 is MDHEN and CDR2 SYDVKM. There are 15 residues in the CDR3. Combining the CDR3 with reference TRBV28 and TRBJ2-7 gives the whole variable domain DVKVTQSSRYLVKRTGEKVFLECVQDMDHENMFWYRQDPGLGLRLIYFSYDVKMKEKGDIPEGYSVSREKKERFSLILESASTNQTSMYLCASSPGRAPSYEQYFGPGTRLTVT.

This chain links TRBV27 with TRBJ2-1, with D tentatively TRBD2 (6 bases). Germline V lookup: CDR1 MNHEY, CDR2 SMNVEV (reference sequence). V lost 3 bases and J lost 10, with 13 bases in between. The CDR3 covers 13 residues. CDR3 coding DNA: TGTGCCAGCAGTTTTGGGACTCCCGGGGAGCAGTTCTTC. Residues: CASSFGTPGEQFF.

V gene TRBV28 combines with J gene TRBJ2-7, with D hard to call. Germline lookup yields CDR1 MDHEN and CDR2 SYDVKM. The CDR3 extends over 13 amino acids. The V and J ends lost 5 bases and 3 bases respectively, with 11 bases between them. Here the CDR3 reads CASSPPRDYEQYF. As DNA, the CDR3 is TGTGCCAGCAGTCCGCCTAGGGACTACGAGCAGTACTTC.

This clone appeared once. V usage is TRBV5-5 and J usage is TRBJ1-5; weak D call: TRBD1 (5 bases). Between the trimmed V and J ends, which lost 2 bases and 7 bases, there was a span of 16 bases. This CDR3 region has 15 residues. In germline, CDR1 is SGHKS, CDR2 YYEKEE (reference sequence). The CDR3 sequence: CASSFRQGDRQPQHF. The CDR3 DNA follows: TGTGCCAGCAGCTTCCGGCAGGGAGATAGGCAGCCCCAGCATTTT.

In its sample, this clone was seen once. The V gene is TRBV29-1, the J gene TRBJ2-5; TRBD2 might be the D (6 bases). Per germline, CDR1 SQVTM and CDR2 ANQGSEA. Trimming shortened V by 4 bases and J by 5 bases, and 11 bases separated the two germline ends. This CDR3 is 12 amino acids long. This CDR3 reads CSVGGGRETQYF. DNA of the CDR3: TGCAGCGTTGGTGGAGGGAGGGAGACCCAGTACTTC.

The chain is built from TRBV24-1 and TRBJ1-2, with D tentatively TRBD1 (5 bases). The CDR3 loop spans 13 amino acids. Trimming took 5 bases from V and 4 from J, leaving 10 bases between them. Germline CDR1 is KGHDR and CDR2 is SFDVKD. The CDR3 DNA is TGTGCCACCAGTGCATCGGGACCCTATGGCTACACCTTC. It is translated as CATSASGPYGYTF.